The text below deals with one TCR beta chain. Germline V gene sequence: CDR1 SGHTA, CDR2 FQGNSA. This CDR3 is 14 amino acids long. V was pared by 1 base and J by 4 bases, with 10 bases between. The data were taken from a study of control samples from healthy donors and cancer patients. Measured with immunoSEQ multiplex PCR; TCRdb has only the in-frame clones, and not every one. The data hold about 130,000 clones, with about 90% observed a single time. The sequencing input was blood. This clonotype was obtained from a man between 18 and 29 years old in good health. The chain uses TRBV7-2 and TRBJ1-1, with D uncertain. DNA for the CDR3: TGTGCCAGCAGCTTAGAATCACGATCCACTGAAGCTTTCTTT. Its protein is CASSLESRSTEAFF. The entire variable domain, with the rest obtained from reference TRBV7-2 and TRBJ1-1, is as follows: GAGVSQSPSNKVTEKGKDVELRCDPISGHTALYWYRQSLGQGLEFLIYFQGNSAPDKSGLPSDRFSAERTGGSVSTLTIQRTQQEDSAVYLCASSLESRSTEAFFGQGTRLTVV.